The entry below describes one TCR beta chain. Its target is unknown. Clones were sequenced by immunoSEQ multiplex PCR, and TCRdb holds only the in-frame ones, with some missing. Here the sample spans 70,000 to 95,000 clones, about 90% being singletons. This entry is derived from a study of OX40 agonist ivuxolimab in advanced cancers. Trimming left V 6 bases short and J 0 bases short, with 15 bases between. This CDR3 spans 16 amino acids. CDR1 is SGHVS and CDR2 is FQNEAQ in the germline V gene. The study's findings and limits: At doses 0.1 to 3.0 mg/kg, CD4+ and CD8+ clones expanded.

The origin of this receptor is an adult with an advanced solid tumor such as melanoma, head and neck, liver or kidney cancer. The input for sequencing was CD4+ or CD8+ T cells sorted from blood, taken in a trial of the OX40 agonist ivuxolimab. This chain connects TRBV7-8 to TRBJ1-3; D remains ambiguous. The CDR3 region is CASSQGPTRSGNTIYF. The CDR3 nucleotides are TGTGCCAGCAGTCAAGGCCCCACGCGCTCTGGAAACACCATATATTTT.